The T cell receptor (beta chain) described here comes from a study of blood T cell repertoires in COVID-19. Background on the study: There were acute and convalescent COVID-19 samples, and they came from the United States, Italy and Spain. PBMCs, B-cell-depleted T cells, or T cells were the source of the cDNA or gDNA that made up the material.

This CDR3 contains 14 residues. V was clipped by 5 bases and J by 6 bases, with 13 bases between them. The germline gives CDR1 SGHTA, CDR2 FQGNSA. This clone was seen more than once but under ten times. In the original processing: Reference gene primer amplification gave estimated nucleated cell counts. Assay: immunoSEQ multiplex PCR; the TCRdb copy retains only in-frame clones and omits some. The V and J calls and clone size are taken from that table; D and trimming were inferred from the DNA. The sample yields some 230,000 clones, roughly 84% seen once. V gene TRBV7-2 combines with J gene TRBJ2-2; TRBD2 is a possible D gene (5 bases). Sequencing used peripheral blood. This receptor was identified in an older woman who had recovered from COVID-19. The CDR3 bases are TGTGCCAGCAGCCGTACTAGATCGTCCGGGGAGCTGTTTTTT. Translating it yields CASSRTRSSGELFF.